This T cell receptor beta chain derives from a study of shared clonotypes between healthy human individuals. The V and J ends lost 2 bases and 3 bases respectively, with 15 bases between them. Germline CDR1 is SGHNT and CDR2 is YYREEE (reference sequence). The CDR3 has 15 residues. TCRdb keeps only in-frame clones here, not all; method: immunoSEQ multiplex PCR. Among roughly 380,000 clones listed, roughly 96% were seen once. The V gene is TRBV5-4, the J gene TRBJ2-7; D gene uncertain. Sequencing was carried out using memory CD8+ T cells sorted from blood. Subset described: CD45RO+ cells pooled with CCR7-negative TemRA cells. This receptor was obtained from a man aged 25 to 40 in good health. The DNA for the CDR3 is TGTGCCAGCAGCTTAGGCCGACGACCAGGCTACGAGCAGTACTTC. It is translated as CASSLGRRPGYEQYF.